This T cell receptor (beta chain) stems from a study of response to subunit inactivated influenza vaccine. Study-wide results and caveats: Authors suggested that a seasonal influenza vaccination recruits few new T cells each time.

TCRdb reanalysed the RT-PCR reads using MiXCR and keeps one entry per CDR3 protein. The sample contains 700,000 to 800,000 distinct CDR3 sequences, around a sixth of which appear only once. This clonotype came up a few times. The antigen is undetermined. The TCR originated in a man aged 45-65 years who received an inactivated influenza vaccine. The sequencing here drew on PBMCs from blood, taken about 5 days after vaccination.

CDR3 bases: TGTGCCAGCAGCCCTGTACAGTCCATTCAGTACTTC. Amino acids: CASSPVQSIQYF. The genes are TRBV7-9 and TRBJ2-4; D call uncertain. Trimming shortened V by 5 bases and J by 9 bases, and 11 bases separated the two germline ends. CDR1 is SEHNR and CDR2 is FQNEAQ in the germline V gene (reference sequence). There are 12 residues in the CDR3.